Below, 5 T cell receptor beta chains from the same sample are listed, as sequenced in a study of blood T cell repertoires in COVID-19. Only in-frame clones appear in the TCRdb table, and some are missing; sequencing was by immunoSEQ multiplex PCR. The profile shows fewer than 400,000 clones, approximately 91% of them singletons. Sample: PBMCs or T cells enriched from blood (not recorded which). The receptors derive from a man in his 60s who had recovered from COVID-19.

The chain combines TRBV6-5 with TRBJ2-7, with 8 bases matching TRBD1. CDR1 MNHEY and CDR2 SVGAGI come from the germline V gene. This CDR3 has 16 amino acids. Trimming took 0 bases from V and 6 from J; bases not matched to a gene: 10. CDR3 sequence: CASSYSLSRGQSEQYF. CDR3 bases: TGTGCCAGCAGTTACTCGTTATCCAGGGGGCAGTCCGAGCAGTACTTC.

This chain uses TRBV10-3 with TRBJ2-3; D not resolved. Per germline, CDR1 ENHRY and CDR2 SYGVKD. Trimming removed 2 bases at V and 4 bases at J, with 16 bases between. The CDR3 extends over 16 amino acids. In DNA form, the CDR3 reads TGTGCCATCAGTGAGCCGGGTGATCCTACCCCAGATACGCAGTATTTT. This translates into CAISEPGDPTPDTQYF.

The chain carries TRBV6-4 and TRBJ2-7; the match to TRBD2 covers 7 bases. J was trimmed by 0 bases and V by 4 bases; bases with no gene match: 6. The length of the CDR3 is 15 residues. Germline CDR1 MRHNA, CDR2 SNTAGT. The CDR3 reads CASSVASGNSYEQYF. Written as DNA, the CDR3 is TGTGCCAGCAGTGTGGCTAGCGGAAACTCCTACGAGCAGTACTTC.

This chain connects TRBV11-2 to TRBJ1-1; D perhaps matches TRBD1 (5 bases). The CDR3 length is 13 residues. Germline assignment: CDR1 SGHAT and CDR2 FQNNGV. The ends were cut back, 8 bases at V and 0 bases at J, with 10 bases in the middle. This CDR3 reads CASGRGMNTEAFF. DNA for the CDR3: TGTGCCAGCGGAAGGGGTATGAACACTGAAGCTTTCTTT.

This chain's CDR3 is CASSFPRQPQHF. As DNA, the CDR3 is TGTGCCAGCAGCTTCCCGAGGCAGCCCCAGCATTTT. V is TRBV7-2 and J is TRBJ1-5; D remains ambiguous. Germline CDR1 and CDR2: SGHTA and FQGNSA. V was clipped by 3 bases and J by 7 bases, with 7 bases between them. This CDR3 spans 12 amino acids.